This entry features one T cell receptor (beta chain) sequence. It lacks a known antigen. No base-level quality is on record; no much larger clone is a single base apart. Taken from the germline V gene (reference sequence), the CDR1 and CDR2 loops are SEHNR and FQNEAQ. The CDR3 holds 13 amino acids from the cysteine to the phenylalanine. This entry keeps only the CDR3 DNA: 39 bases, framed from base 1. The V and J ends are trimmed by 8 bases and 4 bases, leaving 13 bases between them. The entry originates in a study of T cell repertoires in cytomegalovirus infection (dated by TCRdb to about 2019). With regard to the full study: Recently identified HLA-C-restricted CMV epitopes, whose presentation resists viral immunomodulation, were targeted by peptide stimulations together with well-studied HLA-B-restricted epitopes. Donor HLA type was relevant to the analysis, as public TCR beta signatures indicated carriage of CMV infection together with the matching HLA type. General study outcomes and caveats: In the ex vivo response, HLA-C-restricted CMV-specific TCR beta clonotypes were dominant, and in two of eight donors the single most frequent clonotype came from this HLA-C-restricted group. In both this cohort and an independent cohort of 300 to 450 donors, the cumulative frequency of public TCR beta family members distinguished carriers of CMV infection plus the relevant HLA type.

TCRdb records Illumina HiSeq 1500 as the sequencer. TCRdb reprocessed the public reads (quality trimming at Q25 with fastp, clone calling with MiXCR) and kept in-frame beta chains. Rows with a matching CDR3 protein are joined into one entry that keeps the most common DNA and genes. For this sample the table gives about 900,000 distinct CDR3 sequences, of which less than 35% were detected only once. The biggest ten clones account for about an eighth of the sample. The treatment or condition label, read with the paper, signifies: in vitro stimulation with specific CMV peptide epitopes to enrich CMV-specific T cells.

Recombination joined TRBV7-9 with TRBJ2-3; the D gene assignment is ambiguous. This clonotype was obtained from a human donor in good health (CMV status not recorded). Some clones in this sample may be carry-over from other donors' samples. The sequences come from cultured CD8+ T cells from PBMCs, collected from culture after CMV antigen stimulation. At the DNA level, the sequence is TGTGCCAGCCGGGTTGGCGTCGCAGATACGCAGTATTTT. It specifies CASRVGVADTQYF. Supplemented by the reference TRBV7-9 and TRBJ2-3 proteins around the CDR3, the complete variable domain is DTGVSQNPRHKITKRGQNVTFRCDPISEHNRLYWYRQTLGQGPEFLTYFQNEAQLEKSRLLSDRFSAERPKGSFSTLEIQRTEQGDSAMYLCASRVGVADTQYFGPGTRLTVL.